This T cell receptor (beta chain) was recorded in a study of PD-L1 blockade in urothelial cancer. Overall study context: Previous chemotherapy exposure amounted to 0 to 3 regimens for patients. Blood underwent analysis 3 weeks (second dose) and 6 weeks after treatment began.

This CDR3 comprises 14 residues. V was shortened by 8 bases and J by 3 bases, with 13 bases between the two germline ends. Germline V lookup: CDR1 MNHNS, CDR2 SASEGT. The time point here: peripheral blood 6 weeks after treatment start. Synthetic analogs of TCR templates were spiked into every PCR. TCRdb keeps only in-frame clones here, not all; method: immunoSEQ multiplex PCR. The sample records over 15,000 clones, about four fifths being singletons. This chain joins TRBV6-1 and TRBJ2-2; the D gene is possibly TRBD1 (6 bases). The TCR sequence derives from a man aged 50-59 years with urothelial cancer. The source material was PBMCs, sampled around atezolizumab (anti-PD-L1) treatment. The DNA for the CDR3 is TGTGCCAGCGTCGCAGGGGTGGACACCGGGGAGCTGTTTTTT. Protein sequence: CASVAGVDTGELFF.